These 13 T cell receptor beta chains came from one sample sequenced in a study of CD8 T cells in ankylosing spondylitis. TCRdb re-called the 5' RACE reads with MiXCR, one entry per CDR3 protein. The table lists 250,000 or so distinct CDR3 sequences, 18% of them singletons. The sequencing input was blood, either unsorted or a sorted T cell fraction (not recorded which). All receptors come from a male donor with ankylosing spondylitis or in good health (not recorded which).

CDR3 loop: CASSSRLATYEQYF. Here the CDR3 DNA reads TGTGCCAGCAGTTCCCGGCTAGCAACCTACGAGCAGTACTTC. This chain connects TRBV6-2 or TRBV6-3 to TRBJ2-7; a possible D gene is TRBD2 (5 bases). The CDR3 is 14 residues long. Trimming shortened V by 4 bases and J by 2 bases, and 12 bases separated the two germline ends. Germline V lookup: CDR1 MNHEY, CDR2 SVGEGT.

This clonotype was observed a handful of times. The J gene is TRBJ2-1, the V gene TRBV20-1, with 9 bases fitting TRBD2. V shed 2 bases, J shed 3 bases, and the junction held 5 bases outside the gene matches. Per the germline V gene, CDR1 is DFQATT and CDR2 is SNEGSKA (reference sequence). This CDR3 region has 15 residues. CDR3 sequence reads: CSARSGLAYYNEQFF. CDR3 coding DNA: TGCAGTGCTAGATCGGGACTAGCCTACTACAATGAGCAGTTCTTC.

This clonotype was seen only a few times. The V and J genes are TRBV7-9 and TRBJ1-1, with D hard to call. CDR1 is SEHNR, CDR2 FQNEAQ, per germline (reference sequence). Trimming left V 5 bases short and J 2 bases short, with 6 bases between. The CDR3 spans 12 residues. CDR3 residues: CASSTRNTEAFF. CDR3 sequence (DNA): TGTGCCAGCAGCACCAGAAACACTGAAGCTTTCTTT.

In nucleotides, the CDR3 is TGCGCCAGCAGCCAAGATGAGGACTATTTCGAGCAGTACTTC. This encodes CASSQDEDYFEQYF. The V gene is TRBV4-1, the J gene TRBJ2-7, with D tentatively TRBD2 (6 bases). Germline values: CDR1 MGHRA, CDR2 YSYEKL. The CDR3 is 14 residues long. V lost 0 bases and J lost 6, with 12 bases in between.

This chain connects TRBV29-1 to TRBJ2-1, with D uncertain. CDR3 length equals 13 residues. The ends were cut back, 3 bases at V and 8 bases at J, with 14 bases in the middle. From germline, CDR1 is SQVTM and CDR2 ANQGSEA. CDR3 nucleotide sequence: TGCAGCGTTGATGTTTCTAGTGGGTATGAGCAGTTCTTC. It translates to CSVDVSSGYEQFF.

The chain links TRBV7-3 to TRBJ2-3, with TRBD2 identical over 8 bases. This CDR3 is built from 16 residues. Per germline, CDR1 SGHTA and CDR2 FQGTGA. The V and J ends lost 4 bases and 3 bases, in that order; junction bases with no gene match: 9. In nucleotides, the CDR3 is TGTGCCAGCAGCTCATTAGTTGCTAGCGGGACAGATACGCAGTATTTT. Its translation: CASSSLVASGTDTQYF.

V usage is TRBV4-1 and J usage is TRBJ1-2; tentative D call: TRBD1 (5 bases). CDR3 length: 12 amino acids. Germline CDR1 and CDR2: MGHRA and YSYEKL. V shed 3 bases and J shed 5 bases, with 7 bases lying between them. The CDR3 loop is CASSQGPYGYTF. CDR3 DNA sequence: TGCGCCAGCAGCCAGGGGCCATATGGCTACACCTTC.

This clonotype showed up just a few times. The chain is built from TRBV5-1 and TRBJ2-2, with D hard to call. The germline gives CDR1 SGHRS, CDR2 YFSETQ. CDR3 size: 15 residues. Trimming cost V 0 bases and J 1 base, with 7 bases left between them. CDR3 coding DNA: TGCGCCAGCAGCTTGGTGGCTAGGAACACCGGGGAGCTGTTTTTT. It yields the protein CASSLVARNTGELFF.

Turning to this clonotype: A much larger clone differs by one base, so this may be a read error. The chain recombines TRBV20-1 with TRBJ2-7; no definite D call. Germline-derived CDR1 and CDR2 are DFQATT and SNEGSKA (reference sequence). The length of the CDR3 is 14 residues. With 0 bases removed from V and 2 bases from J, the gap between germline ends came to 11 bases. The CDR3 DNA sequence: TGCAGTGCTAGAGATGCTTTACGCCCCTACGAGCAGTACTTC. It is translated as CSARDALRPYEQYF.

The rearrangement uses TRBV7-8 and TRBJ2-5, with D possibly being TRBD2 (5 bases). The CDR3 covers 15 residues. V was pared by 5 bases and J by 1 base, with 14 bases between. CDR1 is SGHVS and CDR2 is FQNEAQ in the germline V gene. This CDR3 reads CASSERTGSQETQYF. CDR3 coding DNA: TGTGCCAGCAGCGAGAGGACTGGAAGCCAAGAGACCCAGTACTTC.

J is TRBJ2-3 and V is TRBV2; 8 nucleotides align to TRBD2. The CDR3 covers 17 residues. Germline V gene lookup returns CDR1 SNHLY and CDR2 FYNNEI. V trimming: 4 bases; J trimming: 2 bases; junction bases outside the gene matches: 11. The DNA of the CDR3 is TGTGCCAGCAGTGGGCAAGCGGGAGAGAGAGTCACAGATACGCAGTATTTT. Residues: CASSGQAGERVTDTQYF.

A few counts support this clonotype. This chain joins TRBV7-8 and TRBJ2-5; D is tentatively TRBD1 or TRBD2 (5 bases each). Germline CDR1 is SGHVS and CDR2 is FQNEAQ. Trimming removed 5 bases at V and 0 bases at J, with 13 bases between. The CDR3 consists of 15 residues. CDR3 residues: CASSPPLGDQETQYF. The CDR3 nucleotides are TGTGCCAGCAGCCCACCCTTGGGGGACCAAGAGACCCAGTACTTC.

In this sample, this clonotype turned up a few times. The J gene is TRBJ1-5, the V gene TRBV20-1, with D perhaps TRBD1 (5 bases). The CDR3 spans 14 residues. The germline gives CDR1 DFQATT, CDR2 SNEGSKA (reference sequence). The V end was cut by 2 bases, the J end by 4 bases, with 12 bases between. CDR3 in amino acids: CSARPGRENQPQHF. Written as DNA, the CDR3 is TGCAGTGCTAGACCGGGACGGGAAAATCAGCCCCAGCATTTT.